Sequencing of this T cell receptor beta chain was carried out in a study of beta chain features in type 1 diabetes. The wider study: Cells sorted and examined across all samples totaled more than 95,000,000. Overall study findings and caveats: For patients, the naive, central memory and Treg TCRB repertoires appeared more alike than for healthy donors.

The table lists this clone with a few counts. Its antigen is as yet unknown. The authors reverse transcribed all of the isolated RNA, so sequencing captured expressed TCRB transcripts. Clones were sequenced by immunoSEQ multiplex PCR, and TCRdb holds only the in-frame ones, with some missing. The sample lists hundreds of thousands of clones, 11% occurring once. The V and J ends lost 5 bases and 8 bases, in that order; junction bases with no gene match: 15. Germline V lookup: CDR1 SGDLS, CDR2 YYNGEE. The CDR3 spans 15 residues. V and J are TRBV9 and TRBJ1-2; 7 bases are a match to TRBD1. Sequencing was performed on naive CD4+ T cells from blood. This TCR was recovered from a woman in her twenties or thirties in good health. CDR3 amino acids: CASRGRTGPPGGYTF. CDR3 DNA sequence: TGTGCCAGCAGGGGAAGGACAGGCCCCCCTGGGGGCTACACCTTC.